The clone carrying this T cell receptor delta chain was found a few times. Its antigen is still unknown. The sample comes from a study of Vδ1+ human thymocytes. Sequences come from RNA converted to cDNA by reverse transcription. Pooled V-gene forward primers with one constant-region reverse primer generated the CDR3 amplicons by multiplex PCR. TCRdb re-called the multiplex PCR reads with CATT. The table lists about 55,000 delta-chain clones, around a sixth of them singletons. Study-level findings and limits: TRD repertoires were essentially private, unlike widely shared TRG clonotypes. Thymic TRG and TRD repertoires appeared highly polyclonal, with Gaussian CDR3 length distributions. Thymic delta-chain repertoires held 20% to 25% Vdelta2 sequences and few Vdelta3, despite high sort purity.

The CDR3 is 17 residues long. V dropped 5 bases and J dropped 7 bases, with 26 bases sitting between them. Germline loops: CDR1 TSWWSYY, CDR2 QGS. This sequence joins TRDV1 and TRDJ1, with TRDD2 as a possible D gene (9 bases). Source material: Vdelta1+ gamma-delta thymocytes from the thymus. Stated subset: FACS-sorted CD3+ TCRalphabeta- TCRVdelta1+ TCRVdelta2- thymocytes. The TCR sequence derives from a boy less than two years old who had congenital heart surgery. The CDR3 DNA reads TGTGCTCTTGGGCCCCCTTCCTACGGACTGGGGGTTGCTAAACTCATCTTT. Protein: CALGPPSYGLGVAKLIF.